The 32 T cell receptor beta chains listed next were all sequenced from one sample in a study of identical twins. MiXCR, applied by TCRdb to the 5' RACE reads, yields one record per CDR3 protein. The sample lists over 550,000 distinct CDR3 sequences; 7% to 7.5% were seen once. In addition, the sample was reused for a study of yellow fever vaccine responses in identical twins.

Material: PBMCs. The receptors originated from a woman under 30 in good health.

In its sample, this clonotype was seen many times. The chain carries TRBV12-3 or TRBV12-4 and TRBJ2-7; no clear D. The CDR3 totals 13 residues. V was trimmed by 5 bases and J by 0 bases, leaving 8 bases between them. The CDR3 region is CASSHTDSYEQYV. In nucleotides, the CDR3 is TGTGCCAGCAGTCACACGGACTCCTACGAGCAGTACGTC.

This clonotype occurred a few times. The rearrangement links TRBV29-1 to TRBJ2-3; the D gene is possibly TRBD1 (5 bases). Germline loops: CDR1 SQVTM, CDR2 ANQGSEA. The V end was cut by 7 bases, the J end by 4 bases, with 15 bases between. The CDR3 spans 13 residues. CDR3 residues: CSAGPPYPDTQYF. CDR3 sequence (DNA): TGCAGCGCAGGGCCCCCTTACCCAGATACGCAGTATTTT.

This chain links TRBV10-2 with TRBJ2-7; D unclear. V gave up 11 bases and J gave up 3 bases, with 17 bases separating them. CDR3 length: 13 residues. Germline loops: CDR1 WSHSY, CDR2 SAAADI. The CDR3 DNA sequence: TGCGCCGCAAAAGAGGCAGGTTACTACGAGCAGTACTTC. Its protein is CAAKEAGYYEQYF.

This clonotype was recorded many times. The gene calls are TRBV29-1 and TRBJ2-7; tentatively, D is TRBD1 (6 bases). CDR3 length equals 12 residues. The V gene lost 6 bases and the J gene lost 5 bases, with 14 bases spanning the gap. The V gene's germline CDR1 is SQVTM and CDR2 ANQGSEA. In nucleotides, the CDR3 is TGCAGCGTCCTTGACAGGCGTGACGAGCAGTACTTC. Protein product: CSVLDRRDEQYF.

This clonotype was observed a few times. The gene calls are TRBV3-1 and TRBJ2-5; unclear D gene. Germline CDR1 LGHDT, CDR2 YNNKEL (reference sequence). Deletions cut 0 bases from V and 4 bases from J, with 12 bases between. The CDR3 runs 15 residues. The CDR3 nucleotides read TGTGCCAGCAGCCAAGATCGGGTCCTCCGAGAGACCCAGTACTTC. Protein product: CASSQDRVLRETQYF.

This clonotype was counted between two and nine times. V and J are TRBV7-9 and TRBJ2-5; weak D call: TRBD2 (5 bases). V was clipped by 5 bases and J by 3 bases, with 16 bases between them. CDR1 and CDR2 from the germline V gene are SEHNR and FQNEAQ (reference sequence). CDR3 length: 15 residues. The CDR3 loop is CASSELGLSEETQYF. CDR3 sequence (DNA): TGTGCCAGCAGCGAACTAGGGCTGAGCGAAGAGACCCAGTACTTC. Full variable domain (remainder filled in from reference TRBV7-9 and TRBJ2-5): DTGVSQNPRHKITKRGQNVTFRCDPISEHNRLYWYRQTLGQGPEFLTYFQNEAQLEKSRLLSDRFSAERPKGSFSTLEIQRTEQGDSAMYLCASSELGLSEETQYFGPGTRLLVL.

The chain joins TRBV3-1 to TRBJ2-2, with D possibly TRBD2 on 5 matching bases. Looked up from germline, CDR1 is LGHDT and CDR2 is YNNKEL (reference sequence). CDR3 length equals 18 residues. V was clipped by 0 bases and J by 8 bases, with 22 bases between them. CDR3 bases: TGTGCCAGCAGCCAAGAAGGAAGGGCTAGCAGTAAGACAGGGGAGCTGTTTTTT. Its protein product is CASSQEGRASSKTGELFF.

The CDR3 region is CASKADLYEQYF. The CDR3 DNA reads TGTGCCAGCAAGGCAGACCTCTACGAGCAGTACTTC. This rearrangement joins TRBV2 to TRBJ2-7, with D unresolved. CDR1 and CDR2 from the germline V gene are SNHLY and FYNNEI. The V and J ends lost 7 bases and 3 bases respectively, with 10 bases between them. The CDR3 has 12 amino acids.

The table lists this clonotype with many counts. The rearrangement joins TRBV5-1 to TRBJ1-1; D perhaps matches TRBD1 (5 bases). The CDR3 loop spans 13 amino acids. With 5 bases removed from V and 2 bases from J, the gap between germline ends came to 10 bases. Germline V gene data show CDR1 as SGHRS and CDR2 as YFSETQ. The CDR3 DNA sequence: TGCGCCAGCAGTAGGGGATCTAACACTGAAGCTTTCTTT. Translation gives CASSRGSNTEAFF.

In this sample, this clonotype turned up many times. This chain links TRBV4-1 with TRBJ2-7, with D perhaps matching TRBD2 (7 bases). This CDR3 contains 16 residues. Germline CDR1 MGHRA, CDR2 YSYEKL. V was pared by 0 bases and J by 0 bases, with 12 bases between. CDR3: CASSQEGGAYSYEQYF. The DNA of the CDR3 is TGCGCCAGCAGCCAAGAGGGGGGGGCGTACTCCTACGAGCAGTACTTC.

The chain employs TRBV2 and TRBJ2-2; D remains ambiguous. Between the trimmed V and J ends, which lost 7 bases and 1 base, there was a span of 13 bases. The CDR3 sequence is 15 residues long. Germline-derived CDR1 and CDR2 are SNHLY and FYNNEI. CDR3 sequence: CASTGLQMNTGELFF. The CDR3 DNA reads TGTGCCAGCACGGGCCTTCAGATGAACACCGGGGAGCTGTTTTTT.

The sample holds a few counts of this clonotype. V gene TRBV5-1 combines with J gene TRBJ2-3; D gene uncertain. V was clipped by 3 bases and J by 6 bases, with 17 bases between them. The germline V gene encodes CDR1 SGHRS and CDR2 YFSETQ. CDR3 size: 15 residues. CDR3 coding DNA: TGCGCCAGCAGCTCGACCGAGACAATTCGGGATACGCAGTATTTT. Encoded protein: CASSSTETIRDTQYF. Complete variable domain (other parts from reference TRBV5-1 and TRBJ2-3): KAGVTQTPRYLIKTRGQQVTLSCSPISGHRSVSWYQQTPGQGLQFLFEYFSETQRNKGNFPGRFSGRQFSNSRSEMNVSTLELGDSALYLCASSSTETIRDTQYFGPGTRLTVL.

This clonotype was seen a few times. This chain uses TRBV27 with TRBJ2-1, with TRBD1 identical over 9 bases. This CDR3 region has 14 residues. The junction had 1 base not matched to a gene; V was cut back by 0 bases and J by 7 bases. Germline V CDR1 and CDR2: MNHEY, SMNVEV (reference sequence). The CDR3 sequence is CASSLSDRGNEQFF. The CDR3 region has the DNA TGTGCCAGCAGTTTATCGGACAGGGGTAATGAGCAGTTCTTC.

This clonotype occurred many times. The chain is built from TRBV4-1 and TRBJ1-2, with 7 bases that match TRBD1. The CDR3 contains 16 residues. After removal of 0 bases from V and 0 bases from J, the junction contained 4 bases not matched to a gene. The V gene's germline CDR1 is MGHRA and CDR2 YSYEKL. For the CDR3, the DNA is TGCGCCAGCAGCCAAGACCGCGACAGGGCTAACTATGGCTACACCTTC. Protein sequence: CASSQDRDRANYGYTF.

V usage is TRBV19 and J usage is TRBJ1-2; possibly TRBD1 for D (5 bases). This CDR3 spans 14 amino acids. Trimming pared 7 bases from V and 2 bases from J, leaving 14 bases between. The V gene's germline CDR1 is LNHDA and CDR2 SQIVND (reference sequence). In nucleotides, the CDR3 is TGTGCCAGTAAGCGAGGGGACCGAAACTATGGCTACACCTTC. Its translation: CASKRGDRNYGYTF.

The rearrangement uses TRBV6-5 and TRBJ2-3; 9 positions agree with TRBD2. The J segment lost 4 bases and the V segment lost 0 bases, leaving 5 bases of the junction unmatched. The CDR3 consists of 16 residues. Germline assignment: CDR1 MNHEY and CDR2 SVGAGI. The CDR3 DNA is TGTGCCAGCAGTTACTCGGGCGGGAGGGCGGCAGATACGCAGTATTTT. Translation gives CASSYSGGRAADTQYF.

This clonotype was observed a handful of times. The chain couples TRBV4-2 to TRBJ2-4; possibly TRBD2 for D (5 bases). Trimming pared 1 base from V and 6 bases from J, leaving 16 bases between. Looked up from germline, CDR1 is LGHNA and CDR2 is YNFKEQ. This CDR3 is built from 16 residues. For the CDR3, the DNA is TGTGCCAGCAGCCAAGGGGTCGGAGAGGGTAGAAACATTCAGTACTTC. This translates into CASSQGVGEGRNIQYF.

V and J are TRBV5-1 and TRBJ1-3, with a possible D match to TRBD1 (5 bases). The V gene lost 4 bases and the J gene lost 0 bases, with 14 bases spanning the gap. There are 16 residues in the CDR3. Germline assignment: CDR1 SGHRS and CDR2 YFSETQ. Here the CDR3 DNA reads TGCGCCAGCAGCCGTTGGGACGGGAGCTCTGGAAACACCATATATTTT. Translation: CASSRWDGSSGNTIYF.

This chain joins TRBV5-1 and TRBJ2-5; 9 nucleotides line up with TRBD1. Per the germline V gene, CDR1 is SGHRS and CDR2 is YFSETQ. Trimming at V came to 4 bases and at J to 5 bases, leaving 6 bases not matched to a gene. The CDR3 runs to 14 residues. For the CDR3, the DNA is TGCGCCAGCAGCCCACAGGGGGCGAGTGAGACCCAGTACTTC. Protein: CASSPQGASETQYF.

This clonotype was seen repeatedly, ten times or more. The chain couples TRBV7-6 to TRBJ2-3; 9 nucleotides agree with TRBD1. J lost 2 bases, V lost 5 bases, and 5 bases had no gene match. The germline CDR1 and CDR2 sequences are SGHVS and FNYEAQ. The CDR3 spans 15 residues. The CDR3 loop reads CASSPRTGATDTQYF. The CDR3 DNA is TGTGCCAGCAGCCCACGGACAGGGGCCACAGATACGCAGTATTTT.

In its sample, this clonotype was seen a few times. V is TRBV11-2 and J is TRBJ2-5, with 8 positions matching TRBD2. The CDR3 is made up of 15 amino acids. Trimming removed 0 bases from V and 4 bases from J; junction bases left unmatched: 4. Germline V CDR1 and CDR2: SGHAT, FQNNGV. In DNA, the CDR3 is TGTGCCAGCAGCTTAGACCCGGGGGGGTCAGAGACCCAGTACTTC. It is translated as CASSLDPGGSETQYF. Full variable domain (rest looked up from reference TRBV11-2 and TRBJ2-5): EAGVAQSPRYKIIEKRQSVAFWCNPISGHATLYWYQQILGQGPKLLIQFQNNGVVDDSQLPKDRFSAERLKGVDSTLKIQPAKLEDSAVYLCASSLDPGGSETQYFGPGTRLLVL.

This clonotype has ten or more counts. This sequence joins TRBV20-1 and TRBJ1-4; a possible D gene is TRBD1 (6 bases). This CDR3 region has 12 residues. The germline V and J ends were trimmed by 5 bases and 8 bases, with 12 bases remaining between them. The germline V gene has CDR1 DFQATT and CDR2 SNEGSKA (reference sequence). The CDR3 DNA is TGCAGTGCTTCAGGGGCGGGGGAAAAACTGTTTTTT. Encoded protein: CSASGAGEKLFF.

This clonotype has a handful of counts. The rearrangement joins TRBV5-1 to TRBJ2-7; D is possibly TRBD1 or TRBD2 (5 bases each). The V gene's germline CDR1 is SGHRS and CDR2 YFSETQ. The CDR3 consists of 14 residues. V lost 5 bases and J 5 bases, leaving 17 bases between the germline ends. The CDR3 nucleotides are TGCGCCAGCAGTGGGACGGGATCCACGGACGAGCAGTACTTC. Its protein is CASSGTGSTDEQYF.

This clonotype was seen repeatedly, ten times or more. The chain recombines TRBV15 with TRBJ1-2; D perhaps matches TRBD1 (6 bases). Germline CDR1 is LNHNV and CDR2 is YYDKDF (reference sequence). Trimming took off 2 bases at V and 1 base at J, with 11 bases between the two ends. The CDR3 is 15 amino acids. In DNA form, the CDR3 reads TGTGCCACCAGCAGACAGCCGGACAGTAACTATGGCTACACCTTC. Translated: CATSRQPDSNYGYTF.

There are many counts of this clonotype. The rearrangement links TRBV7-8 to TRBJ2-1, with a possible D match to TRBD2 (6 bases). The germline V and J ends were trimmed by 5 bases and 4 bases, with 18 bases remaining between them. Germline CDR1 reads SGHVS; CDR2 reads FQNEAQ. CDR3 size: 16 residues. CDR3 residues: CASSVRRLAPYNEQFF. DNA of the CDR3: TGTGCCAGCAGCGTTCGTCGGCTAGCGCCATACAATGAGCAGTTCTTC.

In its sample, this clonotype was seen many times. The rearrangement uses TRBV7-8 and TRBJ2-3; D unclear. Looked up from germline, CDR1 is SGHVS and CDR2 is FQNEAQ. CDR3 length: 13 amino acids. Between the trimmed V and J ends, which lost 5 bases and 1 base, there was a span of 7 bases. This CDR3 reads CASSQRGTDTQYF. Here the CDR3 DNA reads TGTGCCAGCAGCCAAAGGGGCACAGATACGCAGTATTTT.

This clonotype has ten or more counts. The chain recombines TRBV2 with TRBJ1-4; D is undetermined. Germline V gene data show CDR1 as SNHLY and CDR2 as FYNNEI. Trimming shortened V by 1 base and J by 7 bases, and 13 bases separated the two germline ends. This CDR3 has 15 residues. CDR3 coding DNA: TGTGCCAGCAGTGAAGGGGCGGGTTTTGGTGAAAAACTGTTTTTT. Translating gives CASSEGAGFGEKLFF.

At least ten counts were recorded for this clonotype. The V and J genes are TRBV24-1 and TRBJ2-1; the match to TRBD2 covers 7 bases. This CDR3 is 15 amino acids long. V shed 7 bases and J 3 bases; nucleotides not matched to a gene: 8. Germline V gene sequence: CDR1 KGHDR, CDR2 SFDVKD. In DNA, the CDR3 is TGTGCCACCAGCTCAGGGCTAGCGGACTACAATGAGCAGTTCTTC. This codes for CATSSGLADYNEQFF.

The CDR3 coding sequence is TGCGCCAGCAGCTCCGGGACAGGGGGCTTGCAAGATACGCAGTATTTT. Protein sequence: CASSSGTGGLQDTQYF. This rearrangement joins TRBV5-1 to TRBJ2-3; 12 bases are a match to TRBD1. The CDR3 loop spans 16 amino acids. J gave up 5 bases and V 3 bases, and 7 bases lay outside the gene matches. Germline CDR1 SGHRS, CDR2 YFSETQ.

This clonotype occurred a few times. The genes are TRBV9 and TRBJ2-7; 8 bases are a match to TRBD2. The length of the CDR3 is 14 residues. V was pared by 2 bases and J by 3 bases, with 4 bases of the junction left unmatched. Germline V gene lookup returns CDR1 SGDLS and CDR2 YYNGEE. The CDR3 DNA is TGTGCCAGCAGCGTCTCTGGGACTAGCTACGAGCAGTACTTC. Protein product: CASSVSGTSYEQYF. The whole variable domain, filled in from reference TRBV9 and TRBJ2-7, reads DSGVTQTPKHLITATGQRVTLRCSPRSGDLSVYWYQQSLDQGLQFLIQYYNGEERAKGNILERFSAQQFPDLHSELNLSSLELGDSALYFCASSVSGTSYEQYFGPGTRLTVT.

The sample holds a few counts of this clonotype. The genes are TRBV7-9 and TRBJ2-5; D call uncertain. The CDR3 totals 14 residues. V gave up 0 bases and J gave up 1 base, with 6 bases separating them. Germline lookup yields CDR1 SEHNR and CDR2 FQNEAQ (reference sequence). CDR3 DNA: TGTGCCAGCAGCTTAGCTTGGACCCAAGAGACCCAGTACTTC. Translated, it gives CASSLAWTQETQYF.

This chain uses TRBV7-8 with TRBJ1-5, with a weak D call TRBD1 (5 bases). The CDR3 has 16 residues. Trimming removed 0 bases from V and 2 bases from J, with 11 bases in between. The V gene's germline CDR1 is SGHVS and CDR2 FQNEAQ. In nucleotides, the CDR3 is TGTGCCAGCAGCTTAGCGACAGTATTGGGCAATCAGCCCCAGCATTTT. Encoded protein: CASSLATVLGNQPQHF.